Listed below are T cell receptor beta chains from one sample, sequenced in a study of T-cell memory formation after mild COVID-19. From the 5' RACE reads, TCRdb called clonotypes with MiXCR, one entry per CDR3 protein. The repertoire includes over 400,000 distinct CDR3 sequences, less than 25% of them detected once, and roughly 14% sits in the top ten. The material sequenced was PBMCs or a T cell subset sorted from them (not recorded which). The receptors were sampled from an adult woman who had mild COVID-19 (a few samples of this study predate the infection). Cell type and time point are not known. Each CDR3 is given with its conserved first and last residue. Each record gives: D gene, J gene, clone size, V gene, CDR3 DNA, CDR3 protein. The D gene is left open where the match is weak. Rows give clone size only sometimes, using once, few, many, or a class for an expanded clone.

d_call: TRBD2
j_call: TRBJ2-1
clone_size: many
v_call: TRBV5-1
cdr3_nt: TGCGCCAGCAGCTTGGCAACGGCGGGGGGCTACAATGAGCAGTTCTTC
cdr3_aa: CASSLATAGGYNEQFF

d_call: TRBD1
j_call: TRBJ1-5
clone_size: NA
v_call: TRBV20-1
cdr3_nt: TGCAGTGCTAGGGGACAGGGGCAGGCCTTGAATCAGCCCCAGCATTTT
cdr3_aa: CSARGQGQALNQPQHF

d_call: NA
j_call: TRBJ2-1
clone_size: NA
v_call: TRBV7-9
cdr3_nt: TGTGCCAGCAGCCGCTCCGACGCCGGGCTCTACAATGAGCAGTTCTTC
cdr3_aa: CASSRSDAGLYNEQFF

d_call: NA
j_call: TRBJ2-3
clone_size: NA
v_call: TRBV7-3
cdr3_nt: TGTGCCAGCAGCTCACTGCCTCTTCGGGACACCTCTAGCACAGATACGCAGTATTTT
cdr3_aa: CASSSLPLRDTSSTDTQYF

d_call: NA
j_call: TRBJ2-5
clone_size: NA
v_call: TRBV6-5
cdr3_nt: TGTGCCAGCAGTTACCGGGACCCCCCGGAGACCCAGTACTTC
cdr3_aa: CASSYRDPPETQYF

d_call: NA
j_call: TRBJ2-2
clone_size: NA
v_call: TRBV12-3/TRBV12-4
cdr3_nt: TGTGCCAGCAGAAGGGCAGCGAACACCGGGGAGCTGTTTTTT
cdr3_aa: CASRRAANTGELFF

d_call: TRBD1
j_call: TRBJ2-2
clone_size: NA
v_call: TRBV12-3/TRBV12-4
cdr3_nt: TGTGCCAGCAGTCCCCCGACAGGGGCAGGCGGGGAGCTGTTTTTT
cdr3_aa: CASSPPTGAGGELFF

d_call: NA
j_call: TRBJ1-1
clone_size: few
v_call: TRBV11-2
cdr3_nt: TGTGCCAGCAGCTTATTCCTTGTGACGAAAGCTTTCTTT
cdr3_aa: CASSLFLVTKAFF

d_call: NA
j_call: TRBJ2-1
clone_size: NA
v_call: TRBV20-1
cdr3_nt: TGCAGTGCTCCCGGTGAGGACTCCTACAATGAGCAGTTCTTC
cdr3_aa: CSAPGEDSYNEQFF

d_call: NA
j_call: TRBJ1-1
clone_size: few
v_call: TRBV7-9
cdr3_nt: TGTGCCAGCAGCTTTCCGGAAGAAGCTTTCTTT
cdr3_aa: CASSFPEEAFF

d_call: NA
j_call: TRBJ2-7
clone_size: NA
v_call: TRBV2
cdr3_nt: TGTGCCACTATAGCGGCCAGCTCCTACGAGCAGTACTTC
cdr3_aa: CATIAASSYEQYF

d_call: NA
j_call: TRBJ2-2
clone_size: NA
v_call: TRBV29-1
cdr3_nt: TGCAGCGTTAGTCTAGCGCTTCCGAACACCGGGGAGCTGTTTTTT
cdr3_aa: CSVSLALPNTGELFF

d_call: NA
j_call: TRBJ2-7
clone_size: NA
v_call: TRBV12-3/TRBV12-4
cdr3_nt: TGTGCCAGCTCCCTAGGCGGGGACTTTTACGAGCAGTACTTC
cdr3_aa: CASSLGGDFYEQYF

d_call: NA
j_call: TRBJ2-3
clone_size: many
v_call: TRBV7-2
cdr3_nt: TGTGCCAGCAGTTATACGGCAGATACGCAGTATTTT
cdr3_aa: CASSYTADTQYF

d_call: NA
j_call: TRBJ1-1
clone_size: NA
v_call: TRBV9
cdr3_nt: TGTGCCAGCAGCAGGGGACGGACCGTGAACACTGAAGCTTTCTTT
cdr3_aa: CASSRGRTVNTEAFF

d_call: TRBD1
j_call: TRBJ2-1
clone_size: NA
v_call: TRBV7-9
cdr3_nt: TGTGCCAGCAGCTTAGTTCAGGGGGTCTACAATGAGCAGTTCTTC
cdr3_aa: CASSLVQGVYNEQFF

d_call: NA
j_call: TRBJ1-6
clone_size: NA
v_call: TRBV4-1
cdr3_nt: TGCGCCAGCAGCCAAGGGGTCCAGATTAATTCACCCCTCCACTTT
cdr3_aa: CASSQGVQINSPLHF

d_call: NA
j_call: TRBJ2-7
clone_size: NA
v_call: TRBV29-1
cdr3_nt: TGCAGCGTTGAAGGGCTAGCGTACGAGCAGTACTTC
cdr3_aa: CSVEGLAYEQYF

d_call: TRBD1
j_call: TRBJ1-1
clone_size: NA
v_call: TRBV9
cdr3_nt: TGTGCCAGCACCGGACAGGGACCTGAAGCTTTCTTT
cdr3_aa: CASTGQGPEAFF

d_call: TRBD1
j_call: TRBJ2-7
clone_size: few
v_call: TRBV24-1
cdr3_nt: TGTGCCACCAGTGAGACCACAGGGGGCGGATACGAGCAGTACTTC
cdr3_aa: CATSETTGGGYEQYF

d_call: NA
j_call: TRBJ2-5
clone_size: NA
v_call: TRBV30
cdr3_nt: TGTGCCTGGAGCGGCGGGGACGCAGGGGGTGGCCAGTACTTC
cdr3_aa: CAWSGGDAGGGQYF

d_call: NA
j_call: TRBJ2-1
clone_size: few
v_call: TRBV3-1
cdr3_nt: TGTGCCAGCAGCCAAGACAGGGCACCTTACAATGAGCAGTTCTTC
cdr3_aa: CASSQDRAPYNEQFF

d_call: TRBD1
j_call: TRBJ2-2
clone_size: NA
v_call: TRBV19
cdr3_nt: TGTGCCAGTAGTACGTCACCGGGACAGGGGACCGGGGAGCTGTTTTTT
cdr3_aa: CASSTSPGQGTGELFF

d_call: NA
j_call: TRBJ2-5
clone_size: NA
v_call: TRBV3-1
cdr3_nt: TGTGCCAGCAGCCCCCATGGGATGCAAGAGACCCAGTACTTC
cdr3_aa: CASSPHGMQETQYF

d_call: NA
j_call: TRBJ1-2
clone_size: NA
v_call: TRBV29-1
cdr3_nt: TGCAGCGTTGAAGATAGACAGCATTATAACTATGGCTACACCTTC
cdr3_aa: CSVEDRQHYNYGYTF

d_call: NA
j_call: TRBJ1-5
clone_size: NA
v_call: TRBV5-1
cdr3_nt: TGCGCCAGCAGCTTGGGGCAGGGCCATCAGCCCCAGCATTTT
cdr3_aa: CASSLGQGHQPQHF

d_call: NA
j_call: TRBJ1-1
clone_size: NA
v_call: TRBV28
cdr3_nt: TGTGCCAGCAGTTTACGGATCCCTGAAGCTTTCTTT
cdr3_aa: CASSLRIPEAFF

d_call: NA
j_call: TRBJ2-3
clone_size: few
v_call: TRBV20-1
cdr3_nt: TGCAGTGCTTTCGGACCGAACACAGATACGCAGTATTTT
cdr3_aa: CSAFGPNTDTQYF

d_call: TRBD2
j_call: TRBJ2-3
clone_size: NA
v_call: TRBV4-1
cdr3_nt: TGCGCCAGCAGCCAGCCCCTAGCGGGACTAACCACAGATACGCAGTATTTT
cdr3_aa: CASSQPLAGLTTDTQYF